This T cell receptor beta chain emerged from a study of identical twins. This clonotype was found once. Its antigen is as yet unknown. TCRdb recomputed calls from the 5' RACE reads with MiXCR, one row per CDR3 protein. Of 450,000 to 650,000 distinct CDR3 sequences listed, roughly 9.5% were seen once; the top ten hold roughly 3%. Study-wide results and caveats: There were fewer insertions in abundant cord blood beta clonotypes, but memory repertoires showed no such pattern.

Trimming removed 4 bases from V and 6 bases from J; junction bases left unmatched: 4. There are 15 residues in the CDR3. These records were also assigned to another study, of yellow fever vaccine responses in identical twins.

The sample comprised PBMCs. The receptor was derived from a young woman in good health. This chain joins TRBV12-3 or TRBV12-4 and TRBJ2-2; 11 positions agree with TRBD1. The CDR3 DNA is TGTGCCAGCAGTTCGGACAGGGGGCACGCCGGGGAGCTGTTTTTT. This sequence encodes CASSSDRGHAGELFF.